Listed here is a single T cell receptor beta chain. This specimen belongs to a study of regulatory T cells in long-lasting Graves disease. The time point: newly diagnosed GD, antithyroid drugs for less than 3 months. Construction of the TCR library relied on RNA isolated from PBMCs. Sequencing libraries for TCR beta were prepared with iRepertoire HTBI primers and Arm-PCR of CDR3 regions. TCRdb redid the calling of the multiplex PCR reads with MiXCR, one entry per CDR3 protein. The data contain over 350,000 distinct CDR3 sequences, roughly 15% of them singletons. Unmatched junction bases numbered 9, after V lost 5 bases and J lost 4 bases. Germline V gives CDR1 LNHDA, CDR2 SQIVND (reference sequence). This CDR3 is 15 amino acids long. Another study also made use of these data, one on T cells in Graves' hyperthyroidism and ophthalmopathy.

The input for sequencing was peripheral blood mononuclear cells (PBMCs), taken at new diagnosis, from a patient treated with antithyroid drugs. This clonotype originated in a woman aged 40 to 50 with Graves disease. The rearrangement joins TRBV19 to TRBJ2-7; 9 nucleotides match TRBD1. DNA for the CDR3: TGTGCCAGTAGTCCTGGGACAGGGTTTTCGTACGAGCAGTACTTC. This translates into CASSPGTGFSYEQYF. Filled out from reference TRBV19 and TRBJ2-7, the complete variable domain reads DGGITQSPKYLFRKEGQNVTLSCEQNLNHDAMYWYRQDPGQGLRLIYYSQIVNDFQKGDIAEGYSVSREKKESFPLTVTSAQKNPTAFYLCASSPGTGFSYEQYFGPGTRLTVT.